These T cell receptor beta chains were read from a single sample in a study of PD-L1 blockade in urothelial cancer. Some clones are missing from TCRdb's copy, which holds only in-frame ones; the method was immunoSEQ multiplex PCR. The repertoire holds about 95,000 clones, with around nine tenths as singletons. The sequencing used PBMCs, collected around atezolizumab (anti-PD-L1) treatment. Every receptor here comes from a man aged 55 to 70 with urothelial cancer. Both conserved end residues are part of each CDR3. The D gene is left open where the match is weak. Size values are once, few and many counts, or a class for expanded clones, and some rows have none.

CDR3 protein: CASSSGTGGLQETQYF
CDR3 DNA: TGTGCTAGCAGCTCCGGGACAGGGGGTCTCCAAGAGACCCAGTACTTC
clone size: .
J gene: TRBJ2-5
V gene: TRBV7-7
D gene: TRBD1

CDR3 protein: CASIPGGAYNEQFF
CDR3 DNA: TGTGCCAGCATTCCGGGAGGCGCCTACAATGAGCAGTTCTTC
clone size: once
J gene: TRBJ2-1
V gene: TRBV6-5
D gene: TRBD2

CDR3 protein: CSVAIEAGNTIYF
CDR3 DNA: TGCAGCGTTGCGATCGAGGCAGGAAACACCATATATTTT
clone size: .
J gene: TRBJ1-3
V gene: TRBV29-1
D gene: .

CDR3 protein: CASSEDKNIQYF
CDR3 DNA: TGTGCCAGTTCCGAGGACAAAAACATTCAGTACTTC
clone size: .
J gene: TRBJ2-4
V gene: TRBV19
D gene: .

CDR3 protein: CASSRTGQQGYEQYF
CDR3 DNA: TGTGCCAGTAGTCGCACAGGTCAGCAAGGGTACGAGCAGTACTTC
clone size: .
J gene: TRBJ2-7
V gene: TRBV19
D gene: .

CDR3 protein: CASSVGASGPHNEQFF
CDR3 DNA: TGTGCCAGCAGCGTAGGGGCTTCCGGTCCCCACAATGAGCAGTTCTTC
clone size: .
J gene: TRBJ2-1
V gene: TRBV9
D gene: .

CDR3 protein: CAISRELAGNQPQHF
CDR3 DNA: TGTGCCATCAGTAGGGAACTAGCGGGCAATCAGCCCCAGCATTTT
clone size: few
J gene: TRBJ1-5
V gene: TRBV10-3
D gene: .

CDR3 protein: CSARSGSLRDYF
CDR3 DNA: TGCAGCGCTCGAAGCGGGAGCCTCCGGGATTATTTT
clone size: .
J gene: TRBJ2-3
V gene: TRBV29-1
D gene: TRBD2

CDR3 protein: CASSPRGGVNSGELFF
CDR3 DNA: TGTGCCAGCAGCCCTCGAGGGGGGGTGAATTCCGGGGAGCTGTTTTTT
clone size: .
J gene: TRBJ2-2
V gene: TRBV9
D gene: .

CDR3 protein: CASSGTRGAGAVRDTQYF
CDR3 DNA: TGTGCCAGCAGCGGCACCAGGGGAGCGGGAGCCGTAAGAGATACGCAGTATTTT
clone size: .
J gene: TRBJ2-3
V gene: TRBV9
D gene: TRBD2

CDR3 protein: CASRPDREVLDTQYF
CDR3 DNA: TGTGCCAGCAGACCCGACAGGGAGGTTCTGGATACGCAGTATTTT
clone size: .
J gene: TRBJ2-3
V gene: TRBV2
D gene: .